Shown below are 15 T cell receptor beta chains from a single sample sequenced in a study of CD8 T cells in ankylosing spondylitis. TCRdb processed the 5' RACE reads anew with MiXCR; each CDR3 protein has one entry. The sample consists of around 130,000 distinct CDR3 sequences, about 6.5% of them appearing once. Sequenced sample: blood, either unsorted or a sorted T cell fraction (not recorded which). The receptors were gathered from a male donor with ankylosing spondylitis or in good health (not recorded which).

The sample holds many counts of this clonotype. The chain employs TRBV30 and TRBJ2-5, with D hard to call. CDR1 GTSNPN and CDR2 SVGIG come from the germline V gene (reference sequence). This CDR3 has 13 amino acids. With 0 bases removed from V and 2 bases from J, the gap between germline ends came to 7 bases. The CDR3 spells CAWSVILQETQYF. The DNA for the CDR3 is TGTGCCTGGAGTGTAATTCTTCAAGAGACCCAGTACTTC.

This chain connects TRBV2 to TRBJ2-3; either TRBD1 or TRBD2 may supply D (5 bases each). This CDR3 comprises 14 residues. In germline, CDR1 is SNHLY, CDR2 FYNNEI. V was shortened by 8 bases and J by 2 bases, with 14 bases between the two germline ends. The CDR3 DNA sequence: TGTGCCAGCGGAGGAAGGGGCCCCACAGATACGCAGTATTTT. The encoded protein is CASGGRGPTDTQYF.

This clonotype was observed at least ten times. The chain employs TRBV20-1 and TRBJ2-1, with D possibly matching TRBD2 (5 bases). This CDR3 is 12 amino acids long. In germline, CDR1 is DFQATT, CDR2 SNEGSKA (reference sequence). The ends were cut back, 0 bases at V and 10 bases at J, with 10 bases in the middle. The CDR3 DNA reads TGCAGTGCTAGAGATCCCGGGGAGGAGCAGTTCTTC. Translation gives CSARDPGEEQFF.

Many counts were recorded for this clonotype. This chain joins TRBV10-3 and TRBJ1-1; 10 bases align to TRBD1. CDR1 is ENHRY, CDR2 SYGVKD, per germline. V gave up 3 bases and J gave up 7 bases; unmatched junction bases: 2. This CDR3 region has 13 residues. The DNA for the CDR3 is TGTGCCATCAGTGACGGACAGGGGGTTGAAGCTTTCTTT. This gives the protein CAISDGQGVEAFF.

This clonotype was counted a few times. V and J are TRBV28 and TRBJ2-3; 13 positions match TRBD2. Germline assignment: CDR1 MDHEN and CDR2 SYDVKM. The CDR3 loop spans 16 amino acids. The J segment lost 5 bases and the V segment lost 7 bases, leaving 9 bases of the junction unmatched. This CDR3 is CASKEGLAGVLDTQYF. The CDR3 DNA follows: TGTGCCAGCAAAGAAGGACTAGCGGGAGTTTTAGATACGCAGTATTTT.

In its sample, this clonotype was seen many times. V is TRBV9 and J is TRBJ2-7, with D perhaps TRBD1 or TRBD2 (5 bases each). This CDR3 region has 14 residues. The germline gives CDR1 SGDLS, CDR2 YYNGEE. With 3 bases removed from V and 2 bases from J, the gap between germline ends came to 12 bases. CDR3 loop: CASSAGTVAYEQYF. The DNA of the CDR3 is TGTGCCAGCAGCGCCGGGACGGTAGCCTACGAGCAGTACTTC.

This clonotype was recorded at least ten times. This chain connects TRBV20-1 to TRBJ1-1; no reliable D call. This CDR3 spans 14 amino acids. Germline loops: CDR1 DFQATT, CDR2 SNEGSKA (reference sequence). V lost 5 bases to trimming and J lost 0 bases, with 13 bases between them. CDR3 in DNA: TGCAGTGCTTCTAAAACCCGTCTGAACACTGAAGCTTTCTTT. This encodes CSASKTRLNTEAFF.

There are many counts of this clonotype. This sequence joins TRBV20-1 and TRBJ2-5, with D unresolved. Deletions cut 0 bases from V and 4 bases from J, with 0 bases between. The germline V gene has CDR1 DFQATT and CDR2 SNEGSKA (reference sequence). The CDR3 loop spans 10 amino acids. The CDR3 DNA is TGCAGTGCTAGAGAAGAGACCCAGTACTTC. Encoded protein: CSAREETQYF.

Only a few counts were recorded for this clonotype. The chain joins TRBV3-1 to TRBJ2-1, with 7 bases identical to TRBD2. The CDR3 contains 17 residues. Germline loops: CDR1 LGHDT, CDR2 YNNKEL (reference sequence). V lost 5 bases to trimming and J lost 6 bases; unmatched junction nucleotides: 16. This chain's CDR3 is CASSYPRREGLGNEQFF. The CDR3 region has the DNA TGTGCCAGCAGCTATCCGCGGAGGGAGGGATTGGGCAATGAGCAGTTCTTC.

This clonotype appeared many times. The CDR3 protein is CASSLVGQNTGELFF. The CDR3 DNA is TGCGCCAGCAGCTTGGTGGGGCAAAACACCGGGGAGCTGTTTTTT. This chain connects TRBV5-1 to TRBJ2-2; maybe TRBD1 (5 bases). V lost 0 bases and J 2 bases, leaving 8 bases between the germline ends. Germline CDR1 and CDR2: SGHRS and YFSETQ. The CDR3 consists of 15 residues.

Many counts were recorded for this clonotype. CDR3: CSVKHATNEKLFF. CDR3 DNA sequence: TGCAGCGTTAAACACGCAACTAATGAAAAACTGTTTTTT. The rearrangement joins TRBV29-1 to TRBJ1-4; D unresolved. V was shortened by 5 bases and J by 0 bases, with 7 bases between the two germline ends. CDR1 and CDR2 (germline): SQVTM, ANQGSEA. The CDR3 runs 13 residues.

This clonotype was detected many times. The rearrangement links TRBV9 to TRBJ2-3; unclear D gene. V lost 3 bases and J 11 bases, leaving 13 bases between the germline ends. Germline lookup yields CDR1 SGDLS and CDR2 YYNGEE. The CDR3 is made up of 12 amino acids. This CDR3 is CASSAQSNLQYF. The CDR3 coding sequence is TGTGCCAGCAGCGCCCAGTCTAACCTGCAGTATTTT. The entire variable domain, with the rest obtained from reference TRBV9 and TRBJ2-3, is as follows: DSGVTQTPKHLITATGQRVTLRCSPRSGDLSVYWYQQSLDQGLQFLIQYYNGEERAKGNILERFSAQQFPDLHSELNLSSLELGDSALYFCASSAQSNLQYFGPGTRLTVL.

This clonotype was seen ten or more times. The V call is TRBV5-1, the J call TRBJ2-5, with a possible D match to TRBD1 (6 bases). Between the trimmed V and J ends, which lost 2 bases and 3 bases, there was a span of 11 bases. Germline V gene sequence: CDR1 SGHRS, CDR2 YFSETQ. The CDR3 sequence is 14 residues long. The CDR3 is CASSLATGEETQYF. The CDR3 bases are TGCGCCAGCAGCTTAGCGACAGGCGAAGAGACCCAGTACTTC.

This clonotype was seen many times. This rearrangement joins TRBV5-5 to TRBJ2-2, with D tentatively TRBD1 or TRBD2 (5 bases each). Trimming left V 3 bases short and J 2 bases short, with 8 bases between. From germline, CDR1 is SGHKS and CDR2 YYEKEE (reference sequence). CDR3 length: 14 amino acids. CDR3 sequence: CASSYRDNTGELFF. The DNA for the CDR3 is TGTGCCAGCAGCTACCGGGACAACACCGGGGAGCTGTTTTTT.

V usage is TRBV7-2 and J usage is TRBJ2-3; D possibly corresponds to TRBD2 (6 bases). There are 16 residues in the CDR3. V was shortened by 1 base and J by 3 bases, with 14 bases between the two germline ends. Germline V gives CDR1 SGHTA, CDR2 FQGNSA. The CDR3 DNA is TGTGCCAGCAGCTTAGTTGGAGGGCCGGGGACAGATACGCAGTATTTT. Translating it yields CASSLVGGPGTDTQYF.